This T cell receptor (beta chain) stems from a study of T cells in Graves' hyperthyroidism and ophthalmopathy. Study observations and caveats: Stable hyperthyroidism was told apart from ophthalmopathy by a model built on 13 V-J features. Within blood appeared most thyroid clonotypes that had expanded above 0.001. In validation, the model predicted ophthalmopathy. These predictions came a median roughly 6.5 months before onset.

TCR beta CDR3 sequences were amplified from RNA transcripts. In the first-round RT-PCR of the TCR CDR3, the HTBI primer set was used. MiXCR, applied by TCRdb to the multiplex PCR reads, yields one record per CDR3 protein. The sample records around 620,000 distinct CDR3 sequences, 46% being singletons. V gave up 2 bases and J gave up 7 bases; unmatched junction bases: 8. The CDR3 consists of 16 residues. Germline lookup yields CDR1 MGHRA and CDR2 YSYEKL. This clonotype was picked up many times. Its cognate antigen is unknown. The chain carries TRBV4-1 and TRBJ1-6; TRBD1 agrees at 7 bases. This receptor was obtained from an adult woman with Graves' disease, either hyperthyroidism or ophthalmopathy (not recorded which). Sequences were obtained from peripheral blood or thyroid tissue (not recorded which). The CDR3 bases are TGCGCCAGCAGCCAACCCAGACAGGGAGTAAATTCACCCCTCCACTTT. Its protein is CASSQPRQGVNSPLHF.